The clone carrying this TCR beta chain was counted ten times or more. The data derive from a study of response to subunit inactivated influenza vaccine. TCRdb recomputed calls from the RT-PCR reads with MiXCR, one row per CDR3 protein. Seen here are about 570,000 distinct CDR3 sequences, roughly 12% observed once, and the top ten hold approximately 10%. This CDR3 has 14 residues. CDR1 SEHNR and CDR2 FQNEAQ come from the germline V gene (reference sequence). The V end lost 6 bases, the J end lost 2 bases, and 11 bases lay between the germline ends. The sample also formed part of further work on T cells expressing NK-cell markers. That paper adds: The cDNA for TCR beta came from 5'RACE template switching with UMIs. Four donors likewise had their CD3+CD56-NKG2C+ fraction led by these clonotypes.

The chain recombines TRBV7-9 with TRBJ1-5; D uncertain. Sequencing used PBMCs from blood, obtained on the day of vaccination. This receptor was taken from a man between 45 and 60 years old who received an inactivated influenza vaccine. The CDR3 loop reads CASRTRPGNQPQHF. The CDR3 nucleotides read TGTGCCAGCAGGACGCGTCCGGGCAATCAGCCCCAGCATTTT.